The 27 T cell receptor beta chains listed next were all sequenced from one sample in a study of T cells in Graves' hyperthyroidism and ophthalmopathy. TCR beta CDR3 region amplification was performed from RNA transcripts. When the TCR CDR3 underwent first-round RT-PCR, the HTBI primer set was used. Using its own MiXCR run on the multiplex PCR reads, TCRdb lists one record per CDR3 protein. The sample includes some 490,000 distinct CDR3 sequences, about 16% seen only once; the top ten take roughly 29%. The sample consisted of blood. The receptors come from a woman between 25 and 40 years old with Graves' ophthalmopathy.

This clonotype has ten or more counts. This rearrangement joins TRBV7-2 to TRBJ2-3; 8 positions agree with TRBD2. Germline CDR1 reads SGHTA; CDR2 reads FQGNSA. J was trimmed by 5 bases and V by 2 bases; bases with no gene match: 6. The CDR3 consists of 15 residues. The CDR3 DNA reads as TGTGCCAGCAGCTTATACGGGAGGGCCGTAGATACGCAGTATTTT. Translated: CASSLYGRAVDTQYF.

There are a few counts of this clonotype. A clone one base away is much larger, so this may be a read error. The V gene is TRBV7-9, the J gene TRBJ2-1; D is perhaps TRBD1 (8 bases). The V gene's germline CDR1 is SEHNR and CDR2 FQNEAQ (reference sequence). The CDR3 has 16 amino acids. V dropped 6 bases and J dropped 7 bases, with 22 bases sitting between them. Written as DNA, the CDR3 is TGTGCCAGCAGTCCCGGGGGGTCAGGGGGCTCGAATGAGCAGTTCTTC. Translated: CASSPGGSGGSNEQFF. Filled out from reference TRBV7-9 and TRBJ2-1, the complete variable domain reads DTGVSQNPRHKITKRGQNVTFRCDPISEHNRLYWYRQTLGQGPEFLTYFQNEAQLEKSRLLSDRFSAERPKGSFSTLEIQRTEQGDSAMYLCASSPGGSGGSNEQFFGPGTRLTVL.

This clonotype was counted a few times. The chain combines TRBV19 with TRBJ1-5; D unresolved. Per the germline V gene, CDR1 is LNHDA and CDR2 is SQIVND (reference sequence). The CDR3 is 13 residues long. V lost 5 bases to trimming and J lost 4 bases, with 9 bases between them. The CDR3 nucleotides read TGTGCCAGTAGTTCAAATGTGAATCAGCCCCAGCATTTT. Amino acid sequence: CASSSNVNQPQHF.

This clonotype was detected many times. V usage is TRBV6-1 and J usage is TRBJ1-5; D is undetermined. This CDR3 spans 13 amino acids. CDR1 and CDR2 from the germline V gene are MNHNS and SASEGT. The V end lost 6 bases, the J end lost 0 bases, and 6 bases lay between the germline ends. The chain's CDR3 is CASRTNSNQPQHF. The CDR3, as DNA: TGTGCCAGCAGGACGAATAGCAATCAGCCCCAGCATTTT.

As to this clonotype: Given a much more abundant clone one base away, this may be a read error. The chain links TRBV20-1 to TRBJ1-3; no firm D call. The V gene's germline CDR1 is DFQATT and CDR2 SNEGSKA (reference sequence). CDR3 length: 13 residues. For the CDR3, the DNA is TGCCGTGCTAGATTCACAGTTGGAAACACCATATATTTT. The encoded protein is CRARFTVGNTIYF.

The rearrangement links TRBV6-1 to TRBJ1-3; D remains unclear. Germline values: CDR1 MNHNS, CDR2 SASEGT. V lost 3 bases and J lost 0, with 9 bases in between. The CDR3 is 15 amino acids. The CDR3 spells CASSEGIYSGNTIYF. CDR3 nucleotide sequence: TGTGCCAGCAGTGAGGGTATATACTCTGGAAACACCATATATTTT.

This clonotype showed up many times. V usage is TRBV3-1 and J usage is TRBJ1-4, with D possibly TRBD1 on 6 matching bases. Trimming took 1 base from V and 5 from J, leaving 17 bases between them. The germline CDR1 and CDR2 sequences are LGHDT and YNNKEL (reference sequence). This CDR3 is 17 amino acids long. The chain's CDR3 is CASSQGFLGHSNEKLFF. CDR3 coding DNA: TGTGCCAGCAGCCAAGGTTTTCTGGGACACTCAAATGAAAAACTGTTTTTT. The full variable domain, completed using reference TRBV3-1 and TRBJ1-4, is DTAVSQTPKYLVTQMGNDKSIKCEQNLGHDTMYWYKQDSKKFLKIMFSYNNKELIINETVPNRFSPKSPDKAHLNLHINSLELGDSAVYFCASSQGFLGHSNEKLFFGSGTQLSVL.

A few counts support this clonotype. The rearrangement joins TRBV5-1 to TRBJ2-5; D is perhaps TRBD1 or TRBD2 (6 bases each). V was pared by 4 bases and J by 1 base, with 17 bases between. The germline V gene has CDR1 SGHRS and CDR2 YFSETQ. CDR3 length equals 16 residues. The CDR3 sequence: CASSQTGGGIQETQYF. CDR3 sequence (DNA): TGCGCCAGCAGCCAAACCGGGGGCGGGATCCAAGAGACCCAGTACTTC.

This clonotype was picked up many times. This rearrangement joins TRBV7-9 to TRBJ2-3; possible D gene TRBD2, 5 bases. The CDR3 extends over 15 amino acids. Germline V CDR1 and CDR2: SEHNR, FQNEAQ (reference sequence). V was cut by 5 bases and J by 0 bases, with 12 bases left in between. CDR3 DNA sequence: TGTGCCAGCAGCCCCTTCGAGGGAAGCACAGATACGCAGTATTTT. Protein sequence: CASSPFEGSTDTQYF.

This clonotype appeared many times. The V gene is TRBV9, the J gene TRBJ2-3; D ambiguous. The CDR3 consists of 15 residues. Germline CDR1 is SGDLS and CDR2 is YYNGEE. V lost 0 bases and J lost 0, with 8 bases in between. CDR3 coding DNA: TGTGCCAGCAGCGTAGGGACGGCGAGCACAGATACGCAGTATTTT. Translation: CASSVGTASTDTQYF. Complete variable domain (other parts from reference TRBV9 and TRBJ2-3): DSGVTQTPKHLITATGQRVTLRCSPRSGDLSVYWYQQSLDQGLQFLIQYYNGEERAKGNILERFSAQQFPDLHSELNLSSLELGDSALYFCASSVGTASTDTQYFGPGTRLTVL.

V usage is TRBV3-1 and J usage is TRBJ1-2, with D unclear. The CDR3 consists of 16 residues. Trimming removed 2 bases at V and 1 base at J, with 14 bases between. Germline loops: CDR1 LGHDT, CDR2 YNNKEL (reference sequence). For the CDR3, the DNA is TGTGCCAGCAGCCAATCGGTAACAGACCATAACTATGGCTACACCTTC. Encoded protein: CASSQSVTDHNYGYTF.

The chain combines TRBV6-5 with TRBJ2-7; D gene unclear. V was pared by 2 bases and J by 2 bases, with 13 bases between. The CDR3 loop spans 15 amino acids. CDR1 is MNHEY and CDR2 is SVGAGI in the germline V gene. The CDR3 sequence: CASSYLEQTTYEQYF. The CDR3 bases are TGTGCCAGCAGTTACCTCGAACAAACGACCTACGAGCAGTACTTC.

This clonotype was counted only a few times. The chain recombines TRBV27 with TRBJ2-1, with D perhaps TRBD1 (6 bases). With 5 bases removed from V and 2 bases from J, the gap between germline ends came to 13 bases. CDR3 length: 15 amino acids. CDR1 and CDR2 (germline): MNHEY, SMNVEV (reference sequence). CDR3: CASSTRGGTYNEQFF. CDR3 bases: TGTGCCAGCAGTACCAGGGGTGGCACCTACAATGAGCAGTTCTTC.

This clonotype was detected a few times. This chain joins TRBV28 and TRBJ1-4; 7 positions agree with TRBD1. This CDR3 spans 13 amino acids. Trimming took 3 bases from V and 8 from J; bases not matched to a gene: 3. Germline CDR1 and CDR2: MDHEN and SYDVKM. In DNA form, the CDR3 reads TGTGCCAGCAGTTTGGACAGGAAAGAAAAACTGTTTTTT. This sequence encodes CASSLDRKEKLFF.

The chain couples TRBV6-1 to TRBJ1-6, with D maybe TRBD1 (6 bases). Trimming removed 8 bases from V and 9 bases from J, with 11 bases in between. The CDR3 extends over 12 amino acids. CDR1 is MNHNS, CDR2 SASEGT, per germline. In DNA, the CDR3 is TGTGCCAGCGGTACAGGGACTTCACCCCTCCACTTT. It codes for CASGTGTSPLHF.

This clonotype was detected only a few times. V is TRBV30 and J is TRBJ1-6; D gene ambiguous. Germline V CDR1 and CDR2: GTSNPN, SVGIG (reference sequence). The CDR3 is 13 amino acids. Trimming removed 3 bases from V and 3 bases from J, with 6 bases in between. In nucleotides, the CDR3 is TGTGCCTGGAGCGGATACTATAATTCACCCCTCCACTTT. Translating gives CAWSGYYNSPLHF.

This clonotype was counted at least ten times. This chain uses TRBV6-2 or TRBV6-3 with TRBJ2-7, with no clear D. V lost 6 bases and J 3 bases, leaving 12 bases between the germline ends. Germline-derived CDR1 and CDR2 are MNHEY and SVGEGT. The CDR3 sequence is 13 residues long. The chain's CDR3 is CASRTTHFYEQYF. DNA for the CDR3: TGTGCCAGCAGAACCACCCATTTCTACGAGCAGTACTTC.

This chain joins TRBV18 and TRBJ2-5; 8 bases agree with TRBD2. The ends lost 1 base at V and 5 bases at J; junction bases unmatched: 15. This CDR3 is built from 18 residues. Germline CDR1 reads KGHSH; CDR2 reads LQKENI. Here the CDR3 reads CASSPLSSGLAGWETQYF. The CDR3 DNA follows: TGTGCCAGCTCACCACTCTCAAGCGGTCTAGCGGGTTGGGAGACCCAGTACTTC.

Worth noting for this clonotype: A read error is possible here, since a much larger clone lies one base away. The V and J genes are TRBV5-1 and TRBJ2-5; no reliable D call. CDR3 size: 12 residues. Germline CDR1 reads SGHRS; CDR2 reads YFSETQ. This chain's CDR3 is CAGSLSRETQYF. DNA of the CDR3: TGCGCCGGCAGCTTGTCACGGGAGACCCAGTACTTC.

Ten or more counts support this clonotype. The chain has TRBV20-1 and TRBJ2-7, with a tentative D call TRBD1 (6 bases). Germline CDR1 reads DFQATT; CDR2 reads SNEGSKA (reference sequence). This CDR3 is 12 amino acids long. The V and J ends lost 4 bases and 2 bases respectively, with 9 bases between them. Here the CDR3 reads CSANRVAYEQYF. The CDR3 DNA reads TGCAGTGCTAACAGGGTGGCCTACGAGCAGTACTTC.

This chain links TRBV7-8 with TRBJ2-1; D is uncertain. V lost 5 bases to trimming and J lost 4 bases, with 15 bases between them. Per the germline V gene, CDR1 is SGHVS and CDR2 is FQNEAQ. This CDR3 spans 15 amino acids. The CDR3 loop is CASSPNRVLYNEQFF. CDR3 coding DNA: TGTGCCAGCAGCCCAAACCGGGTCCTTTACAATGAGCAGTTCTTC.

V is TRBV30 and J is TRBJ1-3, with a weak D call TRBD1 (6 bases). The germline V gene encodes CDR1 GTSNPN and CDR2 SVGIG (reference sequence). Trimming left V 4 bases short and J 4 bases short, with 11 bases between. This CDR3 spans 13 amino acids. The CDR3 here is CAWKQGAGNTIYF. DNA of the CDR3: TGTGCCTGGAAACAGGGCGCCGGAAACACCATATATTTT.

This clonotype was recorded many times. V and J are TRBV20-1 and TRBJ1-1, with no clear D. The CDR3 is made up of 14 amino acids. Germline V gene sequence: CDR1 DFQATT, CDR2 SNEGSKA (reference sequence). V was clipped by 1 base and J by 1 base, with 10 bases between them. The CDR3 coding sequence is TGCAGTGCTAGAGGCAGAGAAACGAACACTGAAGCTTTCTTT. Protein sequence: CSARGRETNTEAFF.

This clonotype has just a few counts. A much larger clonotype is one base distant, so this may be a read error. The chain carries TRBV11-2 and TRBJ1-2; no clear D gene. Per the germline V gene, CDR1 is SGHAT and CDR2 is FQNNGV. Deletions cut 5 bases from V and 4 bases from J, with 11 bases between. The CDR3 spans 13 residues. In nucleotides, the CDR3 is TGTGCCAGCAGCCAGACCCCATTCTATGGCTACACCTTC. Translation: CASSQTPFYGYTF.

This clonotype has only a few counts. The CDR3 loop reads CSARSGREQETQYF. The DNA of the CDR3 is TGCAGTGCTAGATCCGGGAGGGAACAAGAGACCCAGTACTTC. V and J are TRBV20-1 and TRBJ2-5, with 8 positions matching TRBD2. V dropped 2 bases and J dropped 2; count of bases not matched to a gene: 4. Germline V lookup: CDR1 DFQATT, CDR2 SNEGSKA (reference sequence). The CDR3 runs 14 residues.

This clonotype has ten or more counts. This chain joins TRBV7-8 and TRBJ2-1; maybe TRBD2 (6 bases). This CDR3 is 19 amino acids long. CDR1 and CDR2 (germline): SGHVS, FQNEAQ. Trimming shortened V by 1 base and J by 5 bases, and 24 bases separated the two germline ends. The CDR3 DNA is TGTGCCAGCAGCTTAGGTTGGCAGGAGGGAGATTCCTTGGACAATGAGCAGTTCTTC. Encoded protein: CASSLGWQEGDSLDNEQFF.

Notes on this clonotype: The conserved phenylalanine or tryptophan normally closing the CDR3 is absent here, so this likely arose from a read error. V gene TRBV9 combines with J gene TRBJ2-2; D call uncertain. Germline lookup yields CDR1 SGDLS and CDR2 YYNGEE. V gave up 4 bases and J gave up 5 bases, with 18 bases separating them. The CDR3 is 16 residues long. CDR3 in amino acids: CASSLEGLVGTGELFS. For the CDR3, the DNA is TGTGCCAGCAGCCTTGAAGGGCTAGTCGGAACCGGGGAGCTGTTTTCT.